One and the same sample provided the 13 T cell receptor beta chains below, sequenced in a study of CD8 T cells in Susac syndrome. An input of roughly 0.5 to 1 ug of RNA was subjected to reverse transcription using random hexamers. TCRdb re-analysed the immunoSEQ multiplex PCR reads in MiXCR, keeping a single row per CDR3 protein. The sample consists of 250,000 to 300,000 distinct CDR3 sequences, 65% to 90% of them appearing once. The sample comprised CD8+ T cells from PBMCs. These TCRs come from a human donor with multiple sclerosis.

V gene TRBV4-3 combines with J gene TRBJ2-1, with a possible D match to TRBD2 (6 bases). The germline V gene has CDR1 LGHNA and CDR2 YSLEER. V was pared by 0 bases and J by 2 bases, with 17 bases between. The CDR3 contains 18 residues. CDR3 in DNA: TGCGCCAGCAGCCAAGATTACGAACGGGAGTACGCCTACAATGAGCAGTTCTTC. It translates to CASSQDYEREYAYNEQFF.

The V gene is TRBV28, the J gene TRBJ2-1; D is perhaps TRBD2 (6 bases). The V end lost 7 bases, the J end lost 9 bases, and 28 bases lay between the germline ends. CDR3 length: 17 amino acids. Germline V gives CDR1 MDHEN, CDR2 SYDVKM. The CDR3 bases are TGTGCCAGCACCTTCCGCGATCGACTAGATCTCGGAGGTGAGCAGTTCTTC. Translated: CASTFRDRLDLGGEQFF.

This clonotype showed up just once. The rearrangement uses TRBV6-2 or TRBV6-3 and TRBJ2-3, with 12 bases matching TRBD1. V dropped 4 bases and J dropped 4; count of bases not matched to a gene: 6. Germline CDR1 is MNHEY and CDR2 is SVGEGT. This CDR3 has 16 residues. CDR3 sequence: CASSWTGTGGADTQYF. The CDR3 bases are TGTGCCAGCAGTTGGACCGGGACAGGGGGCGCAGATACGCAGTATTTT.

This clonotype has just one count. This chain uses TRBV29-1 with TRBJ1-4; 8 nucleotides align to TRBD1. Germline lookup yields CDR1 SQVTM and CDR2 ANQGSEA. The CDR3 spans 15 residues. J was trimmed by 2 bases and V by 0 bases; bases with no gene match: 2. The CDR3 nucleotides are TGCAGCGTTGAAGAGACAGGGGTGACTAATGAAAAACTGTTTTTT. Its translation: CSVEETGVTNEKLFF.

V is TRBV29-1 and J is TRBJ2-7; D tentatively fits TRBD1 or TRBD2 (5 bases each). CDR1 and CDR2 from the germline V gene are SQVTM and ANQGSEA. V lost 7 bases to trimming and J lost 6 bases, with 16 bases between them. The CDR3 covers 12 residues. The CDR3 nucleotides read TGCAGCGCCTATGTCAGGGCGGGCGAGCAGTACTTC. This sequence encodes CSAYVRAGEQYF.

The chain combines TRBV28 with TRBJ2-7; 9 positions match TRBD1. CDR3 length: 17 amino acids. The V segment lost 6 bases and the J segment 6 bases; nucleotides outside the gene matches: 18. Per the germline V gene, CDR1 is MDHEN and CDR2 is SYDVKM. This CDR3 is CASRTLTAGTGPGEQYF. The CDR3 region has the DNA TGTGCCAGCAGAACTCTTACGGCCGGGACAGGGCCTGGCGAGCAGTACTTC.

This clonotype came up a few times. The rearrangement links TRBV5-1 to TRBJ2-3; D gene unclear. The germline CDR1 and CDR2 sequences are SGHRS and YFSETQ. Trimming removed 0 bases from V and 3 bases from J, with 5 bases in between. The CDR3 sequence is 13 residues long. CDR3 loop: CASSLESTDTQYF. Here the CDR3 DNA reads TGCGCCAGCAGCTTGGAGAGTACAGATACGCAGTATTTT. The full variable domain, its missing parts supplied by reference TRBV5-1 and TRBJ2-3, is KAGVTQTPRYLIKTRGQQVTLSCSPISGHRSVSWYQQTPGQGLQFLFEYFSETQRNKGNFPGRFSGRQFSNSRSEMNVSTLELGDSALYLCASSLESTDTQYFGPGTRLTVL.

CDR3 in amino acids: CSVEDSPSEQYF. CDR3 in DNA: TGCAGTGTTGAGGACAGCCCTTCAGAGCAGTACTTC. This chain connects TRBV20-1 to TRBJ2-7, with a possible D match to TRBD1 (6 bases). The V gene's germline CDR1 is DFQATT and CDR2 SNEGSKA (reference sequence). Trimming stripped 7 bases from V and 7 bases from J, with 17 bases between. This CDR3 has 12 amino acids.

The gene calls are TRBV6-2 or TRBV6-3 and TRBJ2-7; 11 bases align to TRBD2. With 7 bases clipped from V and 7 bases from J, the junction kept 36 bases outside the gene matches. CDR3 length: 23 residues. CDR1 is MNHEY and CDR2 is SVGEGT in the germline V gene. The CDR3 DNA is TGTGCCAGCATCATCCGGGGGGACAGAAGGACTAGCGGGTTGCGGAGGACCGATCCTGAGCAGTACTTC. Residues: CASIIRGDRRTSGLRRTDPEQYF.

In DNA form, the CDR3 reads TGTGCCAGCAGTCCCTTACAGGTCTGGGGGGGATACAATGAGCAGTTCTTC. Amino acids: CASSPLQVWGGYNEQFF. The chain employs TRBV28 and TRBJ2-1; 7 bases are shared with TRBD2. Germline assignment: CDR1 MDHEN and CDR2 SYDVKM. V shed 5 bases, J shed 4 bases, and the junction held 14 bases outside the gene matches. CDR3 size: 17 residues.

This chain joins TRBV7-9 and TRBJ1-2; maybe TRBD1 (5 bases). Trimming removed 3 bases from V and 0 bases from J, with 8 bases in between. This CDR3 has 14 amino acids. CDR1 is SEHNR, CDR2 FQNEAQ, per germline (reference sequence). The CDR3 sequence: CASSLTETNYGYTF. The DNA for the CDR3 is TGTGCCAGCAGCTTGACAGAAACTAACTATGGCTACACCTTC.

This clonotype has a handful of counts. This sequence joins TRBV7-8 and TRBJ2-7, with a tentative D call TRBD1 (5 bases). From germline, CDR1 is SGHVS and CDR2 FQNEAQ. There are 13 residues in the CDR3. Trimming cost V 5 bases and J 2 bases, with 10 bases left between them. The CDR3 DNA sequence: TGTGCCAGCAGCCCGACAGTTACCTACGAGCAGTACTTC. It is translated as CASSPTVTYEQYF.

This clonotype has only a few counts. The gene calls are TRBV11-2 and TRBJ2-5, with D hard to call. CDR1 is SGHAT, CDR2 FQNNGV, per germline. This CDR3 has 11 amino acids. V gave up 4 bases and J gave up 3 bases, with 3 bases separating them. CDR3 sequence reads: CASSWEETQYF. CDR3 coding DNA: TGTGCCAGCAGCTGGGAAGAGACCCAGTACTTC.